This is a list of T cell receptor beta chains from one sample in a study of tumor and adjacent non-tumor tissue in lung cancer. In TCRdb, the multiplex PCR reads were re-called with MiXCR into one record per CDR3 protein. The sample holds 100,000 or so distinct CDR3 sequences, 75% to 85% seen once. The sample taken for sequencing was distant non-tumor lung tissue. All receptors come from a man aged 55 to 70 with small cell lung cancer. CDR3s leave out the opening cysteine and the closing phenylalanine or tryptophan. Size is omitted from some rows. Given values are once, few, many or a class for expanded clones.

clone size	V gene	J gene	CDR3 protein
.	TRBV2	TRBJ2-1	ASSDRITDNEQF
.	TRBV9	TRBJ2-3	ARSNIPAPDTEY
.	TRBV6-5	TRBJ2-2	AIWGAPGQGSRELF
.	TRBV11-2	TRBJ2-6	TSSLVLAGASGANVLT
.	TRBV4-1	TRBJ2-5	ASSHESSRDRGETQY
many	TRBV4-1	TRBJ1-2	ASSQVPTGGRNGYT
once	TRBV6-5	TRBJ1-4	ASTTNNSATNKQLF
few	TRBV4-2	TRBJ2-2	ASSQDLANTGELF
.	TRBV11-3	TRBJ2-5	ASSPGLTGETLY
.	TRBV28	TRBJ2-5	ASIGGRGEIQY
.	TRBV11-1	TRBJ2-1	ACSFVAGGLYDEQF
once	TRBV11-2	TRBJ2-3	ASNPLGTSTDAQY
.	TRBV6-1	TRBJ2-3	ANKLSGEADTQY
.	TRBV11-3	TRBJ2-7	ASSLRQGARYEQY
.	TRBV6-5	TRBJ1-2	ASRSNDRDAGCT
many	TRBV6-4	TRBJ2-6	ASSDRGGTGANVLT
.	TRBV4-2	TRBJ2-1	ASKQEGFAYEQF
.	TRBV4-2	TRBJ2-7	ASSQERTWTYEQY
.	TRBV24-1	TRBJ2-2	ATSDTTGPTGELF
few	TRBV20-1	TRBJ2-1	SASKGSGASSYNEQF
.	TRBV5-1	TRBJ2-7	ASSDGDARNEQY
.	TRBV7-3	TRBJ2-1	VSSLEALASGRSEQF
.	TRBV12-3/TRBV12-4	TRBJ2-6	ASSLAAGPRANVLS
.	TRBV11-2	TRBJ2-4	ASSLDPGGTAIHC
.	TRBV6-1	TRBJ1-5	ANSMWNQSNQPQH
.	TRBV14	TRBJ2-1	VSSAHRQGAVQF
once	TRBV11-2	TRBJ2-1	ANSSGGGTSGSIYNKQF
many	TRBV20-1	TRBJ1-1	SARYRDIQAF
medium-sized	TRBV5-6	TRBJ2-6	ASSLVGWTGANVLT
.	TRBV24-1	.	VTSDFEGQPQY
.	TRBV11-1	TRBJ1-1	ASSLDSVNTKAF
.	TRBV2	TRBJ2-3	ASSLGLATDTQY
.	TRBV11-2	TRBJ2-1	ASLDSGRREQF
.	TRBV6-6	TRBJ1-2	ADSTQDGQGWYT
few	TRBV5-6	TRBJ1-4	ASSLEFGTNGEKLF
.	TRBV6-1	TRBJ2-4	ASNEGGWGVNIQY
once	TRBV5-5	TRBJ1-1	ASSLMGTTEAF
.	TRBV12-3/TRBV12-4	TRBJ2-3	ARSFDRGARTDTQY
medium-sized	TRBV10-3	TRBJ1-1	AISREGAEAF
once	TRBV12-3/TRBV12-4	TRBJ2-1	VSSLNSGSNEQF
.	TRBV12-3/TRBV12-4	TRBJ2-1	ASIRQGGEQF